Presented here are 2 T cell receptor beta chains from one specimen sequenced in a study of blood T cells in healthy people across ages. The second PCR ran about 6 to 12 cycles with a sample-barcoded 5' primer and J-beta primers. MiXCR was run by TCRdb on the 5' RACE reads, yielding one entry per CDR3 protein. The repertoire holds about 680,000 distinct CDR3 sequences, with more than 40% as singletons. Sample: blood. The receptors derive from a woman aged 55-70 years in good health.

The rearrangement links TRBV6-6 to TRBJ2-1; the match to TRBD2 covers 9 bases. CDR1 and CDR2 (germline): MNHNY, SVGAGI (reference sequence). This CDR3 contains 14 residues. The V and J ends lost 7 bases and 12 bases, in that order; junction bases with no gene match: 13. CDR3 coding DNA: TGTGCCAGCACAATAGCGGGAGCAGTGGGTGTGCAGTTCTTC. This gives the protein CASTIAGAVGVQFF.

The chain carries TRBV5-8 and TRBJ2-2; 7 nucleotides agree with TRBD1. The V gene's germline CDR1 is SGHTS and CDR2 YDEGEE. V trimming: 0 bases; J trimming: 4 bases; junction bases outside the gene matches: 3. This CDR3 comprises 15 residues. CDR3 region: CASSLATGFTGELFF. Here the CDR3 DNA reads TGTGCCAGCAGCTTGGCGACAGGGTTCACCGGGGAGCTGTTTTTT.